This T cell receptor beta chain stems from a study of blood T cell repertoires in COVID-19. As for the study in general: Samples taken during acute and convalescent COVID-19 were collected in the United States, Italy and Spain.

Among Cohort 3 donors, those recovered had two negative PCRs, clearance, or symptom resolution. Under the authors' procedure: Estimates of nucleated cell counts were drawn from the amplification of reference gene primers. The data were produced by immunoSEQ multiplex PCR, yet TCRdb's version contains in-frame clones alone and is incomplete. V, J and clone size reflect that table, while D and trimming were determined from the DNA. The profile shows a few hundred thousand clones, under 90% of them singletons. The CDR3 has 14 residues. With 3 bases removed from V and 1 base from J, the gap between germline ends came to 12 bases. Looked up from germline, CDR1 is DFQATT and CDR2 is SNEGSKA (reference sequence).

Sequenced input: PBMCs or T cells enriched from blood (not recorded which). This clonotype originated in a man aged 25-45 years who had recovered from COVID-19. The chain uses TRBV20-1 and TRBJ1-1, with D unclear. CDR3 residues: CSASEEGENTEAFF. The CDR3 DNA is TGCAGTGCTAGTGAAGAGGGAGAGAACACTGAAGCTTTCTTT.